The 32 T cell receptor beta chains below all came from one sample that was sequenced in a study of blood T cell repertoires in COVID-19. Sequencing was performed with immunoSEQ multiplex PCR; in TCRdb, only in-frame clones are kept and a portion is missing. Counted here are 130,000 to 150,000 clones, under 80% occurring once; the ten biggest clones make up 3.5% to 4.5%. Sample: peripheral blood. The receptors here all came from a man in his fifties or sixties with acute or convalescent COVID-19.

The DNA for the CDR3 is TGTGCCAGCAGTTGTTGGGACAGACACACTGAAGCTTTCTTT. Translation: CASSCWDRHTEAFF. The chain uses TRBV6-7 and TRBJ1-1; 7 bases are a match to TRBD1. TRBV6-7 is known as an ORF, though its function is uncertain. V lost 4 bases, J lost 3 bases, and 5 bases stayed unmatched. The CDR3 consists of 14 residues.

The gene calls are TRBV15 and TRBJ2-6; the D gene is possibly TRBD1 (6 bases). The CDR3 spans 18 residues. V was shortened by 1 base and J by 0 bases, with 13 bases between the two germline ends. The germline V gene encodes CDR1 LNHNV and CDR2 YYDKDF (reference sequence). The CDR3 loop is CATSRVAGVHSGANVLTF. The CDR3 coding sequence is TGTGCCACCAGCAGAGTGGCAGGGGTCCACTCTGGGGCCAACGTCCTGACTTTC.

This chain joins TRBV6-5 and TRBJ2-2, with a weak D call TRBD2 (5 bases). The CDR3 extends over 14 amino acids. In germline, CDR1 is MNHEY, CDR2 SVGAGI. Trimming shortened V by 2 bases and J by 6 bases, and 10 bases separated the two germline ends. In DNA, the CDR3 is TGTGCCAGCAGTTACGTAGCGAGGGCCGGGGAGCTGTTTTTT. Its protein is CASSYVARAGELFF.

This clone has just a few counts. The chain recombines TRBV10-3 with TRBJ2-7; 7 bases line up with TRBD1. Germline V lookup: CDR1 ENHRY, CDR2 SYGVKD. The CDR3 length is 14 residues. The ends lost 9 bases at V and 0 bases at J; junction bases unmatched: 8. The CDR3 bases are TGTGCCATAAACGCCGGGACAGCCTCCTACGAGCAGTACTTC. It is translated as CAINAGTASYEQYF.

This clone is a singleton in its sample. The CDR3: CASSLEGRGPYNSPLHF. In DNA, the CDR3 is TGTGCCAGCAGCTTAGAAGGGCGGGGACCCTATAATTCACCCCTCCACTTT. The chain combines TRBV7-8 with TRBJ1-6; TRBD1 is a possible D gene (5 bases). From germline, CDR1 is SGHVS and CDR2 FQNEAQ. Trimming removed 1 base at V and 2 bases at J, with 12 bases between. CDR3 length: 17 residues.

This chain links TRBV4-1 with TRBJ2-4, with D perhaps matching TRBD2 (6 bases). From germline, CDR1 is MGHRA and CDR2 YSYEKL. Trimming pared 2 bases from V and 6 bases from J, leaving 14 bases between. This CDR3 region has 15 residues. The CDR3 region has the DNA TGCGCCAGCAGCCAATCGGCGGGGAATGGAAACATTCAGTACTTC. This codes for CASSQSAGNGNIQYF.

In this sample, this clone turned up a few times. The CDR3 region is CASSGTGTSGYEQYF. The CDR3 DNA reads as TGCGCCAGCAGTGGAACCGGGACTAGCGGCTACGAGCAGTACTTC. V usage is TRBV10-1 and J usage is TRBJ2-7; 11 bases align to TRBD2. Germline-derived CDR1 and CDR2 are WNHNN and SYGVQD (reference sequence). J gave up 3 bases and V 4 bases, and 5 bases lay outside the gene matches. This CDR3 spans 15 amino acids.

The V and J genes are TRBV2 and TRBJ2-2; D gene unclear. Germline CDR1 is SNHLY and CDR2 is FYNNEI. The V end was cut by 4 bases, the J end by 6 bases, with 12 bases between. The CDR3 has 14 residues. CDR3 DNA: TGTGCCAGCAGTGGGCAGGTATCGTCCGGGGAGCTGTTTTTT. Residues: CASSGQVSSGELFF.

The rearrangement uses TRBV7-8 and TRBJ2-3, with TRBD2 as a possible D gene (6 bases). V was clipped by 5 bases and J by 6 bases, with 15 bases between them. The germline gives CDR1 SGHVS, CDR2 FQNEAQ. The length of the CDR3 is 14 residues. CDR3 coding DNA: TGTGCCAGCAGCGTGGGACTCCCCAGGGATACGCAGTATTTT. Protein sequence: CASSVGLPRDTQYF.

This chain connects TRBV11-2 to TRBJ1-3; D is unclear. CDR3 size: 16 residues. V was clipped by 5 bases and J by 1 base, with 15 bases between them. Germline V lookup: CDR1 SGHAT, CDR2 FQNNGV. CDR3: CASSPRHLRSGNTIYF. For the CDR3, the DNA is TGTGCCAGCAGCCCCCGACATCTTCGATCTGGAAACACCATATATTTT.

The chain recombines TRBV5-1 with TRBJ2-7; tentatively, D is TRBD2 (6 bases). Germline V lookup: CDR1 SGHRS, CDR2 YFSETQ. Trimming took 0 bases from V and 6 from J, leaving 13 bases between them. This CDR3 has 14 amino acids. This CDR3 reads CASSLAGGAGEQYF. CDR3 sequence (DNA): TGCGCCAGCAGCTTGGCCGGCGGGGCGGGCGAGCAGTACTTC.

This chain connects TRBV7-3 to TRBJ1-1; 9 nucleotides align to TRBD1. Germline V gives CDR1 SGHTA, CDR2 FQGTGA. J gave up 6 bases and V 5 bases, and 16 bases lay outside the gene matches. CDR3 size: 17 residues. The CDR3 bases are TGTGCCAGCAGCCCCAGTCAAATTGGGACAGGGAATCCTGAAGCTTTCTTT. Translating it yields CASSPSQIGTGNPEAFF.

The V gene is TRBV7-3, the J gene TRBJ2-2, with TRBD2 identical over 11 bases. There are 14 residues in the CDR3. Germline lookup yields CDR1 SGHTA and CDR2 FQGTGA. With 4 bases clipped from V and 8 bases from J, the junction kept 3 bases outside the gene matches. The CDR3 reads CASSYGTSGGELFF. The CDR3 region has the DNA TGTGCCAGCAGCTACGGGACTAGCGGTGGGGAGCTGTTTTTT.

This chain connects TRBV19 to TRBJ2-4; TRBD1 might be the D (6 bases). In germline, CDR1 is LNHDA, CDR2 SQIVND (reference sequence). The V end was cut by 5 bases, the J end by 5 bases, with 13 bases between. The CDR3 extends over 14 amino acids. The CDR3 here is CASSPLGTQNIQYF. DNA for the CDR3: TGTGCCAGTAGTCCGCTCGGGACACAAAACATTCAGTACTTC.

The V and J genes are TRBV24-1 and TRBJ2-7; a possible D gene is TRBD1 (6 bases). With 3 bases removed from V and 0 bases from J, the gap between germline ends came to 8 bases. Germline lookup yields CDR1 KGHDR and CDR2 SFDVKD. The CDR3 has 14 amino acids. Written as DNA, the CDR3 is TGTGCCACCAGTGATGGGGGCAGCTCCTACGAGCAGTACTTC. Encoded protein: CATSDGGSSYEQYF.

The chain couples TRBV6-5 to TRBJ2-7; tentative D call: TRBD1 (5 bases). V gave up 7 bases and J gave up 4 bases, with 17 bases separating them. This CDR3 spans 14 amino acids. Germline assignment: CDR1 MNHEY and CDR2 SVGAGI. The CDR3 DNA reads TGTGCCAGCAATGGGCAGGGAAAGATGTACGAGCAGTACTTC. Translated: CASNGQGKMYEQYF.

This sequence joins TRBV5-1 and TRBJ2-2; TRBD2 aligns across 11 bases. The germline gives CDR1 SGHRS, CDR2 YFSETQ. The CDR3 contains 18 residues. V lost 0 bases, J lost 4 bases, and 8 bases stayed unmatched. CDR3 loop: CASSLDSGRAVGTGELFF. In nucleotides, the CDR3 is TGCGCCAGCAGCTTGGATAGCGGGAGGGCCGTGGGCACCGGGGAGCTGTTTTTT.

The chain uses TRBV28 and TRBJ2-7, with D maybe TRBD2 (6 bases). The CDR3 spans 13 residues. Between the trimmed V and J ends, which lost 3 bases and 5 bases, there was a span of 11 bases. From germline, CDR1 is MDHEN and CDR2 SYDVKM. The CDR3 nucleotides are TGTGCCAGCAGTTTGGAGGGCCTCAACGAGCAGTACTTC. It specifies CASSLEGLNEQYF.

This rearrangement joins TRBV28 to TRBJ2-7; 7 bases are shared with TRBD1. There are 16 residues in the CDR3. With V trimmed by 5 bases and J by 3 bases, 13 bases remained unmatched. Germline V gene lookup returns CDR1 MDHEN and CDR2 SYDVKM. The DNA for the CDR3 is TGTGCCAGCAGTCCAGGGGGAGCCCACGGACGCTACGAGCAGTACTTC. Translated: CASSPGGAHGRYEQYF. Filled out from reference TRBV28 and TRBJ2-7, the complete variable domain reads DVKVTQSSRYLVKRTGEKVFLECVQDMDHENMFWYRQDPGLGLRLIYFSYDVKMKEKGDIPEGYSVSREKKERFSLILESASTNQTSMYLCASSPGGAHGRYEQYFGPGTRLTVT.

CDR3 sequence: CASSYMQGAETQYF. DNA for the CDR3: TGTGCCAGCAGTTACATGCAGGGGGCGGAGACCCAGTACTTC. The chain is built from TRBV6-5 and TRBJ2-5; 8 bases are a match to TRBD1. V trimming: 2 bases; J trimming: 5 bases; junction bases outside the gene matches: 4. CDR1 MNHEY and CDR2 SVGAGI come from the germline V gene. The CDR3 spans 14 residues.

A note on this clone: The junction differs from germline at one of its ends, possibly a read error. CDR3 sequence reads: CASSAISRDRRF. The CDR3 region has the DNA TGTGCCAGCAGCGCCATTAGCCGGGACAGGCGGTTC. V usage is TRBV2 and J usage is TRBJ2-7, with 8 bases identical to TRBD1. CDR1 is SNHLY and CDR2 is FYNNEI in the germline V gene. The CDR3 loop spans 12 amino acids.

The V and J genes are TRBV19 and TRBJ2-1, with TRBD1 matching 8 bases. V lost 3 bases and J lost 5; bases outside the gene matches: 6. Germline loops: CDR1 LNHDA, CDR2 SQIVND (reference sequence). The CDR3 spans 15 residues. CDR3 region: CASSIGRGRDNEQFF. For the CDR3, the DNA is TGTGCCAGTAGTATCGGCAGGGGGCGCGACAATGAGCAGTTCTTC.

The chain carries TRBV7-6 and TRBJ2-2; 9 nucleotides agree with TRBD2. J was trimmed by 5 bases and V by 2 bases; bases with no gene match: 6. The CDR3 totals 16 residues. Germline CDR1 is SGHVS and CDR2 is FNYEAQ. CDR3 DNA sequence: TGTGCCAGCAGCTTATTGGCTAGCGGGAAGACCGGGGAGCTGTTTTTT. This encodes CASSLLASGKTGELFF.

The chain carries TRBV10-2 and TRBJ2-7, with a possible D match to TRBD1 (7 bases). CDR1 is WSHSY, CDR2 SAAADI, per germline. V lost 6 bases, J lost 2 bases, and 17 bases lay in between. The CDR3 spans 15 residues. The CDR3 is CASSLQGGLAYEQYF. The CDR3, as DNA: TGCGCCAGCAGCCTCCAGGGGGGCCTGGCCTACGAGCAGTACTTC.

This clone was seen more than once but under ten times. This chain uses TRBV6-2 or TRBV6-3 with TRBJ2-3; D perhaps matches TRBD2 (9 bases). V dropped 0 bases and J dropped 4 bases, with 23 bases sitting between them. This CDR3 spans 19 amino acids. CDR1 and CDR2 (germline): MNHEY, SVGEGT. This CDR3 reads CASSYSSSGGGRAPDTQYF. The CDR3 bases are TGTGCCAGCAGTTACTCGAGCTCAGGGGGCGGGAGGGCCCCAGATACGCAGTATTTT.

The chain has TRBV7-3 and TRBJ1-6, with 7 bases matching TRBD1. The CDR3 totals 16 residues. The junction had 6 bases not matched to a gene; V was cut back by 2 bases and J by 5 bases. Germline CDR1 SGHTA, CDR2 FQGTGA. CDR3 coding DNA: TGTGCCAGCAGCTTAGGTTCGGACAGGCATAATTCACCCCTCCACTTT. It encodes CASSLGSDRHNSPLHF. The whole variable domain, filled in from reference TRBV7-3 and TRBJ1-6, reads GAGVSQTPSNKVTEKGKYVELRCDPISGHTALYWYRQSLGQGPEFLIYFQGTGAADDSGLPNDRFFAVRPEGSVSTLKIQRTERGDSAVYLCASSLGSDRHNSPLHFGNGTRLTVT.

The sample holds a few counts of this clone. The chain is built from TRBV6-5 and TRBJ2-7, with a weak D call TRBD1 (6 bases). Germline-derived CDR1 and CDR2 are MNHEY and SVGAGI. Trimming pared 2 bases from V and 0 bases from J, leaving 14 bases between. The length of the CDR3 is 16 residues. Here the CDR3 reads CASSYRTAQYSYEQYF. CDR3 DNA: TGTGCCAGCAGTTACCGGACAGCACAGTACTCCTACGAGCAGTACTTC.

The chain links TRBV5-6 to TRBJ2-1, with 15 bases identical to TRBD2. This CDR3 has 15 residues. V was pared by 2 bases and J by 9 bases, with 3 bases of the junction left unmatched. Germline V lookup: CDR1 SGHDT, CDR2 YYEEEE. Here the CDR3 DNA reads TGTGCCAGCAGCTTCGGACTAGCGGGAGGGTCTGAGCAGTTCTTC. Its protein is CASSFGLAGGSEQFF.

The V gene is TRBV2, the J gene TRBJ2-3, with 8 bases fitting TRBD2. The CDR3 sequence is 13 residues long. With V trimmed by 8 bases and J by 2 bases, 3 bases remained unmatched. Germline CDR1 and CDR2: SNHLY and FYNNEI. CDR3 in amino acids: CASVAGNTDTQYF. In DNA, the CDR3 is TGTGCCAGCGTAGCGGGGAACACAGATACGCAGTATTTT.

The DNA of the CDR3 is TGTGCCAGCAGTAAAACTAGCGGGAGGGAGACCTACAATGAGCAGTTCTTC. Its translation is CASSKTSGRETYNEQFF. V usage is TRBV2 and J usage is TRBJ2-1, with TRBD2 identical over 13 bases. CDR1 and CDR2 from the germline V gene are SNHLY and FYNNEI. This CDR3 is 17 amino acids long. J was trimmed by 2 bases and V by 5 bases; bases with no gene match: 6.

This rearrangement joins TRBV5-1 to TRBJ1-2, with D possibly matching TRBD1 (5 bases). This CDR3 is 15 amino acids long. Trimming shortened V by 0 bases and J by 4 bases, and 13 bases separated the two germline ends. Germline assignment: CDR1 SGHRS and CDR2 YFSETQ. CDR3 in amino acids: CASSLAPGLGYGYTF. In DNA form, the CDR3 reads TGCGCCAGCAGCTTGGCGCCAGGGCTTGGCTATGGCTACACCTTC.

This clone appeared once. The chain employs TRBV15 and TRBJ2-7; 8 bases fit TRBD1. This CDR3 has 14 amino acids. CDR1 and CDR2 (germline): LNHNV, YYDKDF (reference sequence). V dropped 1 base and J dropped 4; count of bases not matched to a gene: 3. As DNA, the CDR3 is TGTGCCACCAGCAGAGGGACAGGGAATTACGAGCAGTACTTC. Protein sequence: CATSRGTGNYEQYF.